This entry lists 21 T cell receptor beta chains sequenced from one sample in a study of siplizumab effects on memory and regulatory T cells. The table came from immunoSEQ multiplex PCR; TCRdb's copy has only in-frame clones and leaves some out. The table lists 95,000 to 100,000 clones, 80% to 95% of them singletons. Sequenced material: non-Treg CD4+ T cells sorted from blood. The source is a human donor in good health.

The chain recombines TRBV19 with TRBJ2-5; TRBD1 aligns across 7 bases. The trim removed 8 bases at V and 4 bases at J, leaving 10 bases unmatched. Germline loops: CDR1 LNHDA, CDR2 SQIVND (reference sequence). This CDR3 contains 14 residues. The CDR3 DNA reads as TGTGCCAGTTCGACAGGGTTGAGTAGAGAGACCCAGTACTTC. Protein: CASSTGLSRETQYF.

This chain connects TRBV5-4 to TRBJ2-7; perhaps TRBD1 as D (5 bases). Trimming shortened V by 4 bases and J by 4 bases, and 9 bases separated the two germline ends. The CDR3 totals 12 residues. The germline V gene encodes CDR1 SGHNT and CDR2 YYREEE (reference sequence). CDR3 nucleotides: TGTGCCAGCAGCATCGACAGTTACGAGCAGTACTTC. Its protein is CASSIDSYEQYF.

The CDR3 sequence: CASSLGETGGTDTQYF. The CDR3 DNA follows: TGTGCCAGCAGCTTAGGGGAGACGGGAGGCACAGATACGCAGTATTTT. The chain is built from TRBV11-3 and TRBJ2-3, with a possible D match to TRBD2 (6 bases). Trimming took off 1 base at V and 1 base at J, with 12 bases between the two ends. The CDR3 is 16 residues long. Germline V gives CDR1 SGHNT, CDR2 YENEEA.

The chain joins TRBV4-1 to TRBJ2-7; TRBD1 agrees at 9 bases. The CDR3 contains 15 residues. V shed 6 bases and J 0 bases; nucleotides not matched to a gene: 6. Germline V gene sequence: CDR1 MGHRA, CDR2 YSYEKL. The CDR3 region has the DNA TGCGCCAGCAGTCTCACAGGGGGCGACTCCTACGAGCAGTACTTC. This translates into CASSLTGGDSYEQYF.

The chain links TRBV30 to TRBJ2-3, with no clear D. The CDR3 is 11 residues long. The germline V gene has CDR1 GTSNPN and CDR2 SVGIG (reference sequence). V was clipped by 4 bases and J by 0 bases, with 2 bases between them. CDR3: CAWTSTDTQYF. DNA of the CDR3: TGTGCCTGGACTAGCACAGATACGCAGTATTTT.

The V call is TRBV19, the J call TRBJ1-1; D call uncertain. The V gene lost 6 bases and the J gene lost 0 bases, with 11 bases spanning the gap. This CDR3 spans 14 amino acids. Germline CDR1 LNHDA, CDR2 SQIVND (reference sequence). The CDR3 loop is CASRWTVMNTEAFF. CDR3 sequence (DNA): TGTGCCAGTAGGTGGACGGTGATGAACACTGAAGCTTTCTTT.

Worth noting for this clone: One end of the junction does not line up with germline, which may come from a read error. This rearrangement joins TRBV7-7 to TRBJ2-5; D is possibly TRBD1 (6 bases). The germline CDR1 and CDR2 sequences are SSHAT and FNYEAQ (reference sequence). The CDR3 spans 14 residues. CDR3 loop: CASSPGQIQETQYF. The CDR3 nucleotides are TGTGCTAGCAGCCCAGGACAGATCCAAGAGACCCAGTACTTC.

In this sample, this clone turned up once. The chain couples TRBV20-1 to TRBJ1-4; unclear D gene. Germline V gene sequence: CDR1 DFQATT, CDR2 SNEGSKA (reference sequence). V lost 6 bases to trimming and J lost 4 bases, with 6 bases between them. The CDR3 loop spans 11 amino acids. CDR3 DNA sequence: TGCAGTGCGTCTTTTAATGAAAAACTGTTTTTT. Its translation: CSASFNEKLFF.

This clone has a single count. The V call is TRBV5-4, the J call TRBJ2-3; 13 bases agree with TRBD2. CDR3 length: 17 amino acids. Germline trimming cut 4 bases from V and 0 bases from J; bases unmatched to any gene: 5. Germline assignment: CDR1 SGHNT and CDR2 YYREEE (reference sequence). CDR3 loop: CASSPGTSGASTDTQYF. The CDR3 DNA follows: TGTGCCAGCAGCCCCGGGACTAGCGGGGCAAGCACAGATACGCAGTATTTT.

The V call is TRBV18, the J call TRBJ1-2, with D tentatively TRBD1 (5 bases). Germline assignment: CDR1 KGHSH and CDR2 LQKENI. Trimming removed 4 bases at V and 5 bases at J, with 11 bases between. The CDR3 runs to 13 residues. CDR3 amino acids: CASSLKRGYGYTF. The CDR3 DNA reads TGTGCCAGCTCACTGAAGCGGGGGTATGGCTACACCTTC.

This chain uses TRBV10-3 with TRBJ1-5, with D unclear. Trimming stripped 0 bases from V and 0 bases from J, with 12 bases between. The V gene's germline CDR1 is ENHRY and CDR2 SYGVKD. This CDR3 is built from 17 residues. CDR3 in amino acids: CAISESLGRFSNQPQHF. CDR3 nucleotide sequence: TGTGCCATCAGTGAGTCTCTTGGCAGGTTTAGCAATCAGCCCCAGCATTTT.

V is TRBV30 and J is TRBJ1-5; D is possibly TRBD1 (6 bases). The CDR3 is made up of 18 amino acids. The V and J ends lost 1 base and 0 bases respectively, with 19 bases between them. Germline loops: CDR1 GTSNPN, CDR2 SVGIG (reference sequence). Written as DNA, the CDR3 is TGTGCCTGGAGTGGGGCCCGGGGGCTGGGTTATAGCAATCAGCCCCAGCATTTT. This gives the protein CAWSGARGLGYSNQPQHF.

Written as DNA, the CDR3 is TGTGCCAGCAGTTTATCGAGGGCAGGGCGGGAGACCCAGTACTTC. Translation gives CASSLSRAGRETQYF. This chain links TRBV27 with TRBJ2-5; D tentatively fits TRBD1 or TRBD2 (5 bases each). V gave up 0 bases and J gave up 5 bases, with 13 bases separating them. CDR1 and CDR2 (germline): MNHEY, SMNVEV (reference sequence). This CDR3 contains 15 residues.

The chain uses TRBV9 and TRBJ1-3; D gene uncertain. CDR1 and CDR2 from the germline V gene are SGDLS and YYNGEE. The CDR3 is made up of 17 amino acids. Trimming stripped 0 bases from V and 0 bases from J, with 13 bases between. In nucleotides, the CDR3 is TGTGCCAGCAGCGTAGGTCCCGACGGTACCTCTGGAAACACCATATATTTT. It yields the protein CASSVGPDGTSGNTIYF.

The V and J genes are TRBV6-1 and TRBJ1-2; weak D call: TRBD1 (6 bases). The CDR3 is 16 residues long. The V and J ends lost 0 bases and 4 bases respectively, with 15 bases between them. Germline CDR1 is MNHNS and CDR2 is SASEGT. CDR3 protein: CASSEARGAVAYGYTF. The CDR3 DNA reads TGTGCCAGCAGTGAAGCGAGGGGGGCAGTTGCCTATGGCTACACCTTC.

The chain uses TRBV30 and TRBJ2-5; the match to TRBD1 covers 8 bases. The V gene's germline CDR1 is GTSNPN and CDR2 SVGIG (reference sequence). CDR3 length: 15 residues. The junction had 10 bases not matched to a gene; V was cut back by 2 bases and J by 5 bases. The CDR3 region is CAWSPLTGGWETQYF. The CDR3 DNA reads TGTGCCTGGAGTCCGTTAACAGGGGGTTGGGAGACCCAGTACTTC.

J is TRBJ1-2 and V is TRBV4-1; D is possibly TRBD1 (5 bases). The CDR3 runs to 14 residues. V dropped 1 base and J dropped 8 bases, with 14 bases sitting between them. CDR1 is MGHRA, CDR2 YSYEKL, per germline. This CDR3 is CASSQAVNPGGYTF. CDR3 DNA: TGCGCCAGCAGCCAAGCCGTTAATCCAGGGGGCTACACCTTC.

This chain joins TRBV1 and TRBJ2-5; the table assigns TRBD2, which was not confirmed against the DNA. The J call may not be correct, given that the DNA end is closer to TRBJ2-7. TRBV1 is a listed pseudogene. The CDR3 has 17 residues. This CDR3 is CTSSQVPLAGDPYEQYF. The CDR3, as DNA: TGCACCAGCAGCCAAGTCCCACTAGCGGGAGACCCCTACGAGCAGTACTTC.

V and J are TRBV5-1 and TRBJ2-7; D remains ambiguous. The V end lost 0 bases, the J end lost 2 bases, and 6 bases lay between the germline ends. The CDR3 extends over 13 amino acids. Per the germline V gene, CDR1 is SGHRS and CDR2 is YFSETQ. The CDR3 sequence is CASSLVPAYEQYF. In DNA form, the CDR3 reads TGCGCCAGCAGCTTGGTTCCGGCCTACGAGCAGTACTTC.

The chain recombines TRBV6-1 with TRBJ2-7; D may be TRBD2 (5 bases). The V and J ends lost 10 bases and 2 bases respectively, with 12 bases between them. The germline V gene encodes CDR1 MNHNS and CDR2 SASEGT. The CDR3 sequence is 12 residues long. For the CDR3, the DNA is TGTGCCACCCGATTCGGGACCTACGAGCAGTACTTC. Amino acid sequence: CATRFGTYEQYF.

This CDR3 reads CATRGAFNSNQPQHF. The CDR3 coding sequence is TGCGCCACCAGAGGGGCCTTCAATAGCAATCAGCCCCAGCATTTT. The chain recombines TRBV10-2 with TRBJ1-5, with D possibly matching TRBD1 (5 bases). Trimming pared 10 bases from V and 0 bases from J, leaving 16 bases between. The CDR3 totals 15 residues. CDR1 WSHSY and CDR2 SAAADI come from the germline V gene.